The 7 T cell receptor beta chains reported below all come from one sample, sequenced in a study of technical replicates of blood from several donors. Some clones are missing from TCRdb's copy, which holds only in-frame ones; the method was immunoSEQ multiplex PCR. The sample lists almost 55,000 clones, around 94% occurring once. The sequenced sample consisted of T cells isolated from PBMCs. These TCRs come from a human donor in good health.

The chain recombines TRBV5-1 with TRBJ1-1; 7 nucleotides match TRBD1. V was pared by 3 bases and J by 1 base, with 21 bases of the junction left unmatched. Per the germline V gene, CDR1 is SGHRS and CDR2 is YFSETQ. This CDR3 contains 20 residues. The CDR3 here is CASSSVGDRDTGRRNTEAFF. For the CDR3, the DNA is TGCGCCAGCAGCTCGGTTGGAGACAGGGACACTGGGCGTCGGAACACTGAAGCTTTCTTT.

This clone was observed a single time. The chain is built from TRBV5-1 and TRBJ1-5; D is perhaps TRBD1 (5 bases). The CDR3 extends over 14 amino acids. Trimming pared 4 bases from V and 3 bases from J, leaving 11 bases between. Germline loops: CDR1 SGHRS, CDR2 YFSETQ. The CDR3 region is CASSTGGTNQPQHF. The CDR3 coding sequence is TGCGCCAGCAGCACTGGAGGGACCAATCAGCCCCAGCATTTT.

The chain has TRBV5-6 and TRBJ1-4; D remains unclear. The CDR3 consists of 15 residues. V lost 0 bases to trimming and J lost 6 bases, with 12 bases between them. CDR1 is SGHDT and CDR2 is YYEEEE in the germline V gene. Here the CDR3 reads CASSLDQDSYEKLFF. The CDR3 bases are TGTGCCAGCAGCTTGGATCAGGATTCTTATGAAAAACTGTTTTTT.

CDR3 DNA: TGCGCCAGCAGCTTGGACCTGGGACTTCCCAATGAGCAGTTCTTC. Protein product: CASSLDLGLPNEQFF. The chain employs TRBV5-1 and TRBJ2-1, with TRBD2 as a possible D gene (6 bases). Trimming pared 0 bases from V and 6 bases from J, leaving 13 bases between. The CDR3 sequence is 15 residues long. CDR1 SGHRS and CDR2 YFSETQ come from the germline V gene.

The chain combines TRBV18 with TRBJ1-4, with D perhaps matching TRBD1 (5 bases). Trimming shortened V by 0 bases and J by 3 bases, and 11 bases separated the two germline ends. From germline, CDR1 is KGHSH and CDR2 LQKENI. The CDR3 runs 16 residues. CDR3 DNA: TGTGCCAGCTCACCACCAGGGACTAGGTCTAATGAAAAACTGTTTTTT. This codes for CASSPPGTRSNEKLFF.

This clone appeared a single time. V usage is TRBV5-1 and J usage is TRBJ1-2; the match to TRBD1 covers 9 bases. This CDR3 contains 14 residues. The germline V gene encodes CDR1 SGHRS and CDR2 YFSETQ. After removal of 3 bases from V and 8 bases from J, the junction contained 8 bases not matched to a gene. CDR3 nucleotides: TGCGCCAGCAGCTCCGGGACAGGGTTAGACGGCTACACCTTC. Translation: CASSSGTGLDGYTF.

This chain connects TRBV20-1 to TRBJ2-1, with D possibly being TRBD2 (5 bases). Germline loops: CDR1 DFQATT, CDR2 SNEGSKA (reference sequence). The CDR3 loop spans 11 amino acids. Trimming took off 5 bases at V and 3 bases at J, with 5 bases between the two ends. Written as DNA, the CDR3 is TGCAGTGCTCGGGACTACAATGAGCAGTTCTTC. Protein product: CSARDYNEQFF.